This T cell receptor beta chain was captured in a study of T cell responses to AZD1222 COVID-19 vaccine. General study points: Scientists sampled the repertoires only once the peak T cell response had passed. Spike-specific TCR breadth and depth rose after two AZD1222 doses.

Germline CDR1 SGDLS, CDR2 YYNGEE. This CDR3 is built from 15 residues. V lost 0 bases and J 4 bases, leaving 10 bases between the germline ends. TCRdb's table, derived via immunoSEQ multiplex PCR, lists solely in-frame clones and lacks some. The sample carries just under 90,000 clones, 88% recorded once. Note on this clone: Its antigen remains unidentified.

Sequenced here: peripheral blood, sampled on day 0 of MenACWY control vaccination. This TCR came from an adult in good health. V usage is TRBV9 and J usage is TRBJ2-2; unclear D gene. The CDR3 region is CASSVEDLVTGELFF. The CDR3 DNA reads as TGTGCCAGCAGCGTAGAGGATCTTGTCACCGGGGAGCTGTTTTTT. Full variable domain (outside the CDR3, taken from reference TRBV9 and TRBJ2-2): DSGVTQTPKHLITATGQRVTLRCSPRSGDLSVYWYQQSLDQGLQFLIQYYNGEERAKGNILERFSAQQFPDLHSELNLSSLELGDSALYFCASSVEDLVTGELFFGEGSRLTVL.